This is a list of T cell receptor beta chains from one sample in a study of blood T cell repertoires in COVID-19. The protocol was immunoSEQ multiplex PCR, while the TCRdb copy is restricted to in-frame clones and leaves out a portion. Of about 220,000 clones listed, about 90% were seen once; the top ten hold approximately 14%. Material for sequencing was PBMCs or T cells enriched from blood (not recorded which). The origin of the receptors is a woman aged 45-59 years with acute COVID-19. Each CDR3 is given with its conserved first and last residue. Each record gives: J gene, V gene, CDR3 protein.

TRBJ1-2 TRBV27 CASSLAGGNYGYTF
TRBJ2-5 TRBV7-9 CASSFGQGLETQYF
TRBJ2-1 TRBV12-3/TRBV12-4 CASRDYYNEQFF
TRBJ1-5 TRBV18 CASSPRVANQPQHF
TRBJ2-2 TRBV6-5 CASSSGRGAGELFF
TRBJ2-1 TRBV6-2/TRBV6-3 CASSWAAVGEQFF
TRBJ2-1 TRBV7-8 CASSRTGLAGSDEQFF
TRBJ1-2 TRBV3-1/TRBV3-2 CASSQLPTGDYGYTF
TRBJ2-1 TRBV7-3 CASSRGGSYNEQFF
TRBJ2-1 TRBV5-4 CASSLGGRGSYNEQFF
TRBJ2-3 TRBV18 CASSPAADTQYF
TRBJ2-1 TRBV11-2 CASSPIRVGRGTYNEQFF
TRBJ2-7 TRBV9 CASSTNREYEQYF
TRBJ2-1 TRBV28 CASLGLSSYNEQFF
TRBJ2-1 TRBV7-2 CASIRTSSHNEQFF
TRBJ1-6 TRBV18 CASSPGQGDSPLHF
TRBJ2-7 TRBV7-6 CASSPQGLAGYEQYF
TRBJ1-2 TRBV30 CAWTLGHTDGYTF
TRBJ2-3 TRBV9 CASSVGRQGNLADTQYF
TRBJ2-7 TRBV28 CASSSPGTGASEQYF
TRBJ1-4 TRBV2 CASRREGWEEKLFF
TRBJ2-2 TRBV30 CAWNHDRAGAGELFF
TRBJ2-1 TRBV4-2 CASSQESSGSLFIEQFF
TRBJ1-5 TRBV28 CASSLGGAGYQPQHF
TRBJ2-5 TRBV9 CASSRPSGRGQETQYF
TRBJ1-3 TRBV7-8 CASSSGLYGNTIYF
TRBJ2-7 TRBV6-2/TRBV6-3 CASSPPSDSSYEQYF
TRBJ2-7 TRBV12-3/TRBV12-4 CASSPQGASEQYF
TRBJ1-5 TRBV6-6 CASSYRQEYQPQHF
TRBJ2-4 TRBV7-2 CASSREGTGAKNIQYF
TRBJ2-1 TRBV11-3 CASSYRDREINEQFF
TRBJ2-7 TRBV27 CASSLKTVPNEQYF
TRBJ2-2 TRBV30 CAWIPPPRTGELFF